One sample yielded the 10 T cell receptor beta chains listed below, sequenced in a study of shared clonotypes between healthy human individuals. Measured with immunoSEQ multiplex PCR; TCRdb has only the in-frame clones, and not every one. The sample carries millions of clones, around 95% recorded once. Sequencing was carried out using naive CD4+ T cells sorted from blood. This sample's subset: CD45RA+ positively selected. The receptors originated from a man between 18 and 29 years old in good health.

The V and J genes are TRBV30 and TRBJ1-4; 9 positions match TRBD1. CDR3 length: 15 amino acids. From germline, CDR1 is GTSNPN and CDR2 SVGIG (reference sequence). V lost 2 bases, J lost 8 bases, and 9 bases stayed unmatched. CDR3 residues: CAWSSKQGALEKLFF. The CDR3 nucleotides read TGTGCCTGGAGTTCGAAACAGGGGGCCCTAGAAAAACTGTTTTTT.

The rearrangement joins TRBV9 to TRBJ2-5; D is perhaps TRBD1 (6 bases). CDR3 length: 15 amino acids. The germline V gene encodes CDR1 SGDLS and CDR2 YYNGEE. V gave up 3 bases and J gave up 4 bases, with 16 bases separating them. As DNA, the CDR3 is TGTGCCAGCAGCGCCGGGACAACACGGGGAGAGACCCAGTACTTC. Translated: CASSAGTTRGETQYF.

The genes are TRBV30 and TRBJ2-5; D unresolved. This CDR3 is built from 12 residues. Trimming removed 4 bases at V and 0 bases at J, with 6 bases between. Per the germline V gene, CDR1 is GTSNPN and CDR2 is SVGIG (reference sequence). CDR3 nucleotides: TGTGCCTGGACTCCGTACCAAGAGACCCAGTACTTC. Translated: CAWTPYQETQYF.

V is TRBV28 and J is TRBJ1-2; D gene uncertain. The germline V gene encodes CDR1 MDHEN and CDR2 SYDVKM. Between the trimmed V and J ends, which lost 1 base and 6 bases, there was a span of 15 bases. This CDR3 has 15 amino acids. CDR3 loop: CASSLLGREGHGYTF. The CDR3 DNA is TGTGCCAGCAGTTTATTGGGAAGGGAAGGCCATGGCTACACCTTC.

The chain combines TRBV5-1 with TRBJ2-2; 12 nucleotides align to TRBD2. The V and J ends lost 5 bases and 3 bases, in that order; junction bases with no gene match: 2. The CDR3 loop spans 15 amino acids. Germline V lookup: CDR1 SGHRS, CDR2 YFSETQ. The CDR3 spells CASRSSGRDTGELFF. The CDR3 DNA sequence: TGCGCCAGCAGGTCTAGCGGGAGGGACACCGGGGAGCTGTTTTTT.

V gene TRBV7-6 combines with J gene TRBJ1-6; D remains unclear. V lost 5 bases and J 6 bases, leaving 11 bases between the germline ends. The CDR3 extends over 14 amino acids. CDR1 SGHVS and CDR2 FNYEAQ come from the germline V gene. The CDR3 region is CASSPWVSNSPLHF. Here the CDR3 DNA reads TGTGCCAGCAGCCCGTGGGTTAGTAATTCACCCCTCCACTTT.

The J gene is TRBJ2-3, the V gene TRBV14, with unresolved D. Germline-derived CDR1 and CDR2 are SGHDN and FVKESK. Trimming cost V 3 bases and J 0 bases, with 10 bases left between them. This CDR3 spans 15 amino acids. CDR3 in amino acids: CASSQRRPSTDTQYF. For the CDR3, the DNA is TGTGCCAGCAGCCAGCGCAGACCTAGCACAGATACGCAGTATTTT.

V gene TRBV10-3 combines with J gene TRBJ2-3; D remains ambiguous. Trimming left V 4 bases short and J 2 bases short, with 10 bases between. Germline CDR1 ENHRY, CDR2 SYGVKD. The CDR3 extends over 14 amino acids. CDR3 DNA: TGTGCCATCAGTGGTCTGGGCCCCACAGATACGCAGTATTTT. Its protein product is CAISGLGPTDTQYF.

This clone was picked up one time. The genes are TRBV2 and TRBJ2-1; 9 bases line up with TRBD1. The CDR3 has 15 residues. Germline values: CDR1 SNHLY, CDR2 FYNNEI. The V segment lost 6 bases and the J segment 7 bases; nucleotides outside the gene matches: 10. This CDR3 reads CASSASGQGRNEQFF. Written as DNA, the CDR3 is TGTGCCAGCAGCGCCAGCGGACAGGGGCGGAATGAGCAGTTCTTC.

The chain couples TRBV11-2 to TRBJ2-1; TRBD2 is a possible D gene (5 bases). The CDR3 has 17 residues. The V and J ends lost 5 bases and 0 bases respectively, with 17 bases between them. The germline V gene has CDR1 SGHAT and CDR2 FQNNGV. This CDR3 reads CASSPQERTSSYNEQFF. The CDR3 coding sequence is TGTGCCAGCAGCCCCCAGGAGCGGACGAGCTCCTACAATGAGCAGTTCTTC.